These T cell receptor beta chains were read from a single sample in a study of blood T cell repertoires in COVID-19. The data were produced by immunoSEQ multiplex PCR, yet TCRdb's version contains in-frame clones alone and is incomplete. The sample lists 150,000 to 200,000 clones; approximately 83% were seen once. The sample was peripheral blood. Every receptor here comes from a man between 45 and 60 years old with active or convalescent COVID-19. CDR3s include the opening cysteine and the closing phenylalanine or tryptophan. A D gene is named only where the DNA matches it firmly. Size values are once, few and many counts, or a class for expanded clones, and some rows have none.

cdr3_nt cdr3_aa j_call d_call v_call clone_size
TGTGCCAGCAGCCGGGGACTAGCGGGAGGTACTTACCAAGAGACCCAGTACTTC CASSRGLAGGTYQETQYF TRBJ2-5 TRBD2 TRBV5-6 .
TGCAGCGGGGACAGCGCCTATGGCTACACCTTC CSGDSAYGYTF TRBJ1-2 TRBD1 TRBV29-1 .
TGTGCCAGCAGCCGAACAGGGAAACTCAAGTTAAGTTCACCCCTCCACTTT CASSRTGKLKLSSPLHF TRBJ1-6 . TRBV3-1/TRBV3-2 .
TGTGCCAGCAGTTACTTCCGTGAAGCTTTCTTT CASSYFREAFF TRBJ1-1 . TRBV6-5 .
TGTGCCAGCAGAGCCGGACAGGGCTGGTCACCCCTCCACTTT CASRAGQGWSPLHF TRBJ1-6 TRBD1 TRBV6-5 .
TGTGCCAGCAGTTTAGCCAGGCCACTCTATGGCTACACCTTC CASSLARPLYGYTF TRBJ1-2 . TRBV28 .
TGTGCCAGTGGGAGGACAGGGGAAACCTATGGCTACACCTTC CASGRTGETYGYTF TRBJ1-2 TRBD1 TRBV6-5 few
TGTGCCAGCAGGCCGGGACAGGGGAGCGAGCAGTACTTC CASRPGQGSEQYF TRBJ2-7 TRBD1 TRBV7-2 .
TGTGCCAGTAGTCAGGGGGACAGGTCCAAAAACATTCAGTACTTC CASSQGDRSKNIQYF TRBJ2-4 TRBD1 TRBV19 once
TGTGCCAGCAGCTTAACTAACACCGGGGAGCTGTTTTTT CASSLTNTGELFF TRBJ2-2 . TRBV7-9 .
TGTGCCAGCAGTCGGGGACAGGGGGCGACCGGGGAGCTGTTTTTT CASSRGQGATGELFF TRBJ2-2 TRBD1 TRBV3-1/TRBV3-2 once
TGCAGCGCTGAAAGGGGAAGTAACTATGGCTACACCTTC CSAERGSNYGYTF TRBJ1-2 . TRBV29-1 .
TGCGCCAGCAGCCAGGGGCACAACGGACCCGGGGAGCTGTTTTTT CASSQGHNGPGELFF TRBJ2-2 . TRBV4-1 .
TGTGCCAGCAGGGACCAGGGGGCTGGCTTAAATCAGCCCCAGCATTTT CASRDQGAGLNQPQHF TRBJ1-5 TRBD1 TRBV6-6 .
TGTGCCACCAGACAGGGGCCCGGAGAGACCCAGTACTTC CATRQGPGETQYF TRBJ2-5 TRBD1 TRBV24-1 once
TGTGCCAGCAGCTTAGCGGCAGGTCGTAACTATGGCTACACCTTC CASSLAAGRNYGYTF TRBJ1-2 . TRBV7-9 .
TGTGCCAGCAGCTTGGGACTGAGCACAGATACGCAGTATTTT CASSLGLSTDTQYF TRBJ2-3 . TRBV7-2 .
TGTGCCAGCAGCCAAGAGCAACTAGGGGAGACCCAGTACTTC CASSQEQLGETQYF TRBJ2-5 . TRBV4-2 .
TGCAGTGCTAGTCCCCCTAGCGGGGGGGCCTACAATGAGCAGTTCTTC CSASPPSGGAYNEQFF TRBJ2-1 TRBD2 TRBV20-1 .
TGTGCCAGTAAGGGGGTACGGCCAGGAAATGAGCAGTTCTTC CASKGVRPGNEQFF TRBJ2-1 . TRBV19 .
TGTGCCAGTGCCCAGGGACAGGGCGTTAATCAGCCCCAGCATTTT CASAQGQGVNQPQHF TRBJ1-5 TRBD1 TRBV19 .
TGTGCCAGCAGTCTAGGGGGCTCAGCTGATCAGCCCCAGCATTTT CASSLGGSADQPQHF TRBJ1-5 TRBD1 TRBV6-5 .
TGTGCCAGCAGCTTAGACGTACAGCCTGGGAACACTGAAGCTTTCTTT CASSLDVQPGNTEAFF TRBJ1-1 . TRBV7-6 once
TGTGCCAGCTCACCAAGACAGGGAAAGAACACTGAAGCTTTCTTT CASSPRQGKNTEAFF TRBJ1-1 TRBD1 TRBV18 .
TGTGCCAGCAGCCAAGATCCCCTAGCGGGGGGCTACGAGCAGTACTTC CASSQDPLAGGYEQYF TRBJ2-7 TRBD2 TRBV3-1/TRBV3-2 .
TGTGCCAGCAGTGAATTCGGTCAGGTCTCTGGAAACACCATATATTTT CASSEFGQVSGNTIYF TRBJ1-3 . TRBV25-1 .
TGTGCCAGCAGCAATTGGTTTAGCGGGGGGGCCTCTGATACGCAGTATTTT CASSNWFSGGASDTQYF TRBJ2-3 . TRBV21-1 .
TGTGCCAGCAGCTTCTCCCGCCCGGGACTAGCGGGAGGAAGTGACATTCAGTACTTC CASSFSRPGLAGGSDIQYF TRBJ2-4 TRBD2 TRBV6-6 .
TGTGCCAGCAGCTTAGAAGGGACAGGGTATTATGGCTACACCTTC CASSLEGTGYYGYTF TRBJ1-2 TRBD1 TRBV7-9 few
TGTGCCAGTGTCCCGGGACAGGGACTTCAGCCCCAGCATTTT CASVPGQGLQPQHF TRBJ1-5 TRBD1 TRBV19 .
TGTGCCAGTAGTGCCTCGGGACAGCGGTCCTACGAGCAGTACTTC CASSASGQRSYEQYF TRBJ2-7 TRBD1 TRBV19 once